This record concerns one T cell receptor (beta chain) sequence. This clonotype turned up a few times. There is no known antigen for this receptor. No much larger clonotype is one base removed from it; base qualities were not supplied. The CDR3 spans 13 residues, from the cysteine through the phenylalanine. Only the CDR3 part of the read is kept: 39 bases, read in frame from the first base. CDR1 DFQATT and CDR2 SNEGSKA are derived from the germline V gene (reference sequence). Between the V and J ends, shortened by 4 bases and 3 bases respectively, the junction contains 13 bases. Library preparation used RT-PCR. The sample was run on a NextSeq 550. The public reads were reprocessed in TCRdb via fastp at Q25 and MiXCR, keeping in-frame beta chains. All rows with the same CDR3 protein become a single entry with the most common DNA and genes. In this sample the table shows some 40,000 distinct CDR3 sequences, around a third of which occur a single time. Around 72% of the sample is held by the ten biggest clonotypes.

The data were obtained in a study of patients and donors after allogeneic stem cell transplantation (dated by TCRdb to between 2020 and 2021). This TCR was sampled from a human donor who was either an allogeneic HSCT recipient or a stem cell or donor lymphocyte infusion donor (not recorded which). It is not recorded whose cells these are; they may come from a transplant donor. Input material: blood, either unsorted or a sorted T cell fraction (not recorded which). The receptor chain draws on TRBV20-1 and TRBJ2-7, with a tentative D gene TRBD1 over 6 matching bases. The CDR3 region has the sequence CSATTGPYYEQYF. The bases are TGCAGTGCTACAACAGGGCCCTACTACGAGCAGTACTTC.